This TCR beta chain was captured in a study of cytomegalovirus exposure and HLA in healthy donors. Study overall: Falling in the Caucasian-associated ancestry cluster were about four fifths of 398 genotyped donors.

Findings and limits, study-wide: Analyses of presence/absence relied on an assumption of roughly uniform sequencing depth across donors. The dataset shows that most TCR sequences were rare, while some public TCRs occurred in many donors. Sequencing probably produced one cluster of sequence variants that were highly shared.

In regard to this clone: Its antigen remains unidentified.

It was with 60 Vbeta and 13 Jbeta primers that the PCR ran. TCRdb keeps only in-frame clones here, not all; method: immunoSEQ multiplex PCR. The table lists 150,000 to 200,000 clones, with 0.74% in the top ten. V dropped 4 bases and J dropped 5; count of bases not matched to a gene: 9. This CDR3 is built from 16 residues. Germline values: CDR1 LNHDA, CDR2 SQIVND (reference sequence). The specimen sequenced was PBMCs. The sequence was obtained from a boy younger than 18 in good health and CMV-seronegative. The chain employs TRBV19 and TRBJ2-1; 9 bases agree with TRBD1. CDR3 DNA: TGTGCCAGTAGTACTCCCGGGACAGGGTCCCACAATGAGCAGTTCTTC. Translation: CASSTPGTGSHNEQFF.